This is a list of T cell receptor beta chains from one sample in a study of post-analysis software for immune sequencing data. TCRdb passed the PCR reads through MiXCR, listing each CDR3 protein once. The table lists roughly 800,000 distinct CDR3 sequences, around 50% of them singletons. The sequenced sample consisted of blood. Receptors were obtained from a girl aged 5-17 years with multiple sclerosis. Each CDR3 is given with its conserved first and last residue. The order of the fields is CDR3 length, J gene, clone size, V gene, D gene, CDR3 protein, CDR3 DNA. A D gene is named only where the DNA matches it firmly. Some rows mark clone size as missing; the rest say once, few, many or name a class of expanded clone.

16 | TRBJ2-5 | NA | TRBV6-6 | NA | CASSYGSGGGQETQYF | TGTGCCAGCAGTTACGGGTCCGGAGGAGGCCAAGAGACCCAGTACTTC
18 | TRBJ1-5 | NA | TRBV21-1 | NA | CASSKGGIRGGSNQPQHF | TGTGCCAGCAGCAAAGGAGGGATCAGGGGGGGCAGCAATCAGCCCCAGCATTTT
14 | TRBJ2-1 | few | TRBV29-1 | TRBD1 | CSVGGQGPRNEQFF | TGCAGCGTTGGGGGACAGGGCCCCCGCAATGAGCAGTTCTTC
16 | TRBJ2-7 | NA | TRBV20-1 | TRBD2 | CSAARVSGGYPYEQYF | TGCAGTGCTGCAAGGGTGAGCGGGGGGTATCCCTACGAGCAGTACTTC
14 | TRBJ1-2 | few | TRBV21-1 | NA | CASSKESARYGYTF | TGTGCCAGCAGCAAAGAATCCGCCAGATATGGCTACACCTTC
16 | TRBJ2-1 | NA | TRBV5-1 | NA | CASSSGTDSSYNEQFF | TGCGCCAGCAGCTCCGGGACCGATAGCTCCTACAATGAGCAGTTCTTC
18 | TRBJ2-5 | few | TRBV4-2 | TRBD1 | CASSQDGDAGGLQETQYF | TGTGCCAGCAGCCAAGATGGGGACGCAGGGGGCCTCCAAGAGACCCAGTACTTC
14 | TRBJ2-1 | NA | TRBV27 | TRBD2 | CASRLAGDVDEQFF | TGTGCCAGCAGACTAGCGGGGGACGTGGATGAGCAGTTCTTC
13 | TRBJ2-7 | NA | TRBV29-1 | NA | CSVELADNYEQYF | TGCAGCGTTGAACTGGCGGATAACTACGAGCAGTACTTC
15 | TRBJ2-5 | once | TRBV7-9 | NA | CASSLGDERRETQYF | TGTGCCAGCAGCTTAGGGGACGAGAGGAGGGAGACCCAGTACTTC
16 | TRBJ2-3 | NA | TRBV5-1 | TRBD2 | CASSFESGVSTDTQYF | TGCGCCAGCAGCTTTGAAAGCGGGGTTAGCACAGATACGCAGTATTTT
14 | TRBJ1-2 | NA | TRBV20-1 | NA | CSARAFAGYYGYTF | TGCAGTGCTAGGGCCTTTGCGGGGTACTATGGCTACACCTTC
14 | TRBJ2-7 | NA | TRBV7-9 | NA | CASSSPNTNYEQYF | TGTGCCAGCAGCTCCCCCAACACAAATTACGAGCAGTACTTC
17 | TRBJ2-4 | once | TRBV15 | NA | CATRTWEQDQAKNIQYF | TGTGCCACAAGAACCTGGGAACAGGACCAAGCCAAAAACATTCAGTACTTC
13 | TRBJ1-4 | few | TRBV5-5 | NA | CASSLTTNEKLFF | TGTGCCAGCAGCTTAACAACTAATGAAAAACTGTTTTTT
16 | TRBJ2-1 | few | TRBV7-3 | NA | CASSLTWGSSYNEQFF | TGTGCCAGCAGCTTAACATGGGGGAGCTCCTACAATGAGCAGTTCTTC
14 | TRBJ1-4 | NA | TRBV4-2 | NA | CASSQAIHRRKLFF | TGTGCCAGCAGCCAAGCAATCCACAGGCGAAAACTGTTTTTT
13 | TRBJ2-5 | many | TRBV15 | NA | CATSRDRGETQYF | TGTGCCACCAGCAGAGATAGAGGGGAGACCCAGTACTTC
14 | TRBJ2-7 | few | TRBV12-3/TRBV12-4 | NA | CASRQQGPSYEQYF | TGTGCCAGCAGGCAACAAGGCCCCTCCTACGAGCAGTACTTC
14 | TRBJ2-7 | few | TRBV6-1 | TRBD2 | CASSWTSGTYEQYF | TGTGCCAGCAGTTGGACTAGCGGTACCTACGAGCAGTACTTC
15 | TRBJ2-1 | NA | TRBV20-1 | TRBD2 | CSARHWGGSYNEQFF | TGCAGTGCTAGACACTGGGGGGGAAGCTACAATGAGCAGTTCTTC
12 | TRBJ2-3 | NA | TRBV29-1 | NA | CSVDVDAHTQYF | TGCAGCGTTGATGTGGATGCGCATACGCAGTATTTT
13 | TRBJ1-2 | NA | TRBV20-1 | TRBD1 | CSASQGASYGYTF | TGCAGTGCCTCACAGGGGGCTTCCTATGGCTACACCTTC
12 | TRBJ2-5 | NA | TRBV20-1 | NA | CGARGLGGTQYF | TGCGGTGCTAGGGGCTTAGGTGGGACCCAGTACTTC
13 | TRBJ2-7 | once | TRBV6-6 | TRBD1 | CASGDRKNYEQYF | TGTGCCAGCGGGGACAGGAAAAACTACGAGCAGTACTTC
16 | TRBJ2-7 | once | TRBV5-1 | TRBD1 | CASSLGPGQGSGEQYF | TGCGCCAGCAGCTTGGGTCCCGGACAGGGATCTGGCGAGCAGTACTTC
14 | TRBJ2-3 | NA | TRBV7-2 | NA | CASSFWTGTDTQYF | TGTGCCAGCAGCTTCTGGACAGGCACAGATACGCAGTATTTT
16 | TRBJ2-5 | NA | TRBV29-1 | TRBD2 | CSVRTGLAGGPYEQYF | TGCAGCGTCCGGACGGGACTAGCGGGAGGGCCCTATGAGCAGTACTTC
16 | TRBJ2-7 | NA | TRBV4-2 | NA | CASSQFIRANSYEQYF | TGTGCCAGCAGCCAATTTATCAGGGCGAACTCCTACGAGCAGTACTTC
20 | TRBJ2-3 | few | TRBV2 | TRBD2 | CASSHPVGLAGLTSTDTQYF | TGTGCCAGCAGTCACCCGGTGGGACTAGCGGGGCTAACTAGCACAGATACGCAGTATTTT
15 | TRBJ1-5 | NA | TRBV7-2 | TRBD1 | CASSPTGGGNQPQHF | TGTGCCAGCAGCCCTACAGGGGGAGGTAATCAGCCCCAGCATTTT
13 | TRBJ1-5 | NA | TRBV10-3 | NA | CAISDKEGQPQHF | TGTGCCATCAGTGACAAAGAGGGACAGCCCCAGCATTTT
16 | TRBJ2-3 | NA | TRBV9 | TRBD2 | CASSVNLGLAGDTQYF | TGTGCCAGCAGCGTAAACTTGGGACTAGCGGGCGATACGCAGTATTTT
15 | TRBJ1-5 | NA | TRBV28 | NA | CASSLSPARNQPQHF | TGTGCCAGCAGTTTATCCCCGGCGCGGAATCAGCCCCAGCATTTT
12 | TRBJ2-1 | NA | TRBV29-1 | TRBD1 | CSAKDRASEQFF | TGCAGCGCCAAGGACAGGGCCAGTGAGCAGTTCTTC
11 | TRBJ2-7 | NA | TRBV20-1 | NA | CSAPGLSEQYF | TGCAGTGCGCCGGGACTCTCCGAGCAGTACTTC
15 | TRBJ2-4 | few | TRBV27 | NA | CASRLSNLAKNIQYF | TGTGCCAGCCGGTTAAGTAATCTAGCCAAAAACATTCAGTACTTC
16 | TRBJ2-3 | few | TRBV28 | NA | CASSLASSVSTDTQYF | TGTGCCAGCAGTTTAGCTTCTAGCGTAAGCACAGATACGCAGTATTTT
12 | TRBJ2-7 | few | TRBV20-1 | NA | CSAPTQSYEQYF | TGCAGTGCTCCGACACAGTCCTACGAGCAGTACTTC
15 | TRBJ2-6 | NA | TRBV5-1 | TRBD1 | CASSGDRVGANVLTF | TGCGCCAGCAGCGGGGACAGGGTAGGGGCCAACGTCCTGACTTTC
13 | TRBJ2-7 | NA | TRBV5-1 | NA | CASRRADSYEQYF | TGCGCCAGCCGCAGGGCAGACTCCTACGAGCAGTACTTC
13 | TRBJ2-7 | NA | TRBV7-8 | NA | CASSPFRSYEQYF | TGTGCCAGCAGCCCCTTTCGCTCCTACGAGCAGTACTTC
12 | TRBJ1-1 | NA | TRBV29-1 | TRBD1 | CSGGDRSAEAFF | TGCAGCGGCGGGGACAGGTCTGCAGAAGCTTTCTTT
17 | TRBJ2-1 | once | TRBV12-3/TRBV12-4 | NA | CASSPLLGADSYNEQFF | TGTGCCAGCAGTCCCCTCCTAGGCGCCGACTCCTACAATGAGCAGTTCTTC
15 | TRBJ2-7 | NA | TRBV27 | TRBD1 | CASSSQGAFNYEQYF | TGTGCCAGCAGTTCACAGGGGGCTTTTAACTACGAGCAGTACTTC
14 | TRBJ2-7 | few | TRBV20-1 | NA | CSARDVQGSYEQYF | TGCAGTGCTAGAGACGTACAGGGTTCCTACGAGCAGTACTTC
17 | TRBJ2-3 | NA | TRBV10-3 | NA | CAISESGGRTSTDTQYF | TGTGCCATCAGTGAGTCGGGGGGACGTACTAGCACAGATACGCAGTATTTT
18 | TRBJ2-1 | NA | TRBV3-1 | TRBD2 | CASSQDIIGLAGGDEQFF | TGTGCCAGCAGCCAAGATATAATCGGACTAGCGGGAGGGGATGAGCAGTTCTTC
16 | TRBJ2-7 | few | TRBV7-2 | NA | CASSLAGSLASYEQYF | TGTGCCAGCAGCTTAGCGGGCTCTTTGGCCTCCTACGAGCAGTACTTC